The TCR beta chain under discussion was sequenced for a study of cytomegalovirus exposure and HLA in healthy donors. It was with 60 Vbeta and 13 Jbeta primers that the PCR ran. Sequencing used immunoSEQ multiplex PCR; TCRdb keeps in-frame clones, though not all of them. This table holds roughly 75,000 clones, roughly 88% found once. Germline V gene sequence: CDR1 LNHNV, CDR2 YYDKDF (reference sequence). V lost 0 bases, J lost 2 bases, and 3 bases stayed unmatched. This CDR3 comprises 16 residues. This chain uses TRBV15 with TRBJ2-5; the match to TRBD2 covers 10 bases. The sequenced sample consisted of PBMCs. This TCR was sampled from a man aged 65 to 85 in good health and CMV-seropositive. The CDR3 loop is CATSREYSGRQETQYF. CDR3 DNA sequence: TGTGCCACCAGCAGAGAGTATAGCGGGAGGCAAGAGACCCAGTACTTC. Drawing the rest from reference TRBV15 and TRBJ2-5, the complete variable domain is DAMVIQNPRYQVTQFGKPVTLSCSQTLNHNVMYWYQQKSSQAPKLLFHYYDKDFNNEADTPDNFQSRRPNTSFCFLDIRSPGLGDTAMYLCATSREYSGRQETQYFGPGTRLLVL.